This passage covers 28 T cell receptor beta chains from one sample sequenced in a study of T cell changes during pregnancy in multiple sclerosis. Sequencing used immunoSEQ multiplex PCR; TCRdb keeps in-frame clones, though not all of them. The data hold about 60,000 clones, with 80% to 95% observed a single time. The specimen comprised peripheral blood, sampled in the first trimester of pregnancy. All receptors derive from a female donor with multiple sclerosis, enrolled in a pregnancy study.

This chain connects TRBV25-1 to TRBJ1-2; 10 bases map to TRBD1. Germline-derived CDR1 and CDR2 are MGHDK and SYGVNS. With V trimmed by 4 bases and J by 11 bases, 4 bases remained unmatched. This CDR3 region has 12 residues. This chain's CDR3 is CASSGDRGGYTF. For the CDR3, the DNA is TGTGCCAGCAGTGGGGACAGGGGTGGTTACACCTTC.

This chain joins TRBV18 and TRBJ1-3; D is ambiguous. CDR3 length: 14 residues. The V gene's germline CDR1 is KGHSH and CDR2 LQKENI. The V and J ends lost 5 bases and 1 base respectively, with 9 bases between them. The chain's CDR3 is CASSSQTSGNTIYF. The CDR3 DNA sequence: TGTGCCAGCTCATCCCAGACATCTGGAAACACCATATATTTT.

V and J are TRBV19 and TRBJ1-5, with D tentatively TRBD1 (5 bases). Looked up from germline, CDR1 is LNHDA and CDR2 is SQIVND (reference sequence). There are 14 residues in the CDR3. V dropped 2 bases and J dropped 4 bases, with 9 bases sitting between them. The CDR3 sequence: CASSIQGGNQPQHF. CDR3 DNA: TGTGCCAGTAGTATACAGGGCGGAAATCAGCCCCAGCATTTT.

The chain has TRBV6-4 and TRBJ1-4; 7 nucleotides match TRBD1. Germline CDR1 reads MRHNA; CDR2 reads SNTAGT. The CDR3 spans 15 residues. V lost 2 bases and J lost 6; bases outside the gene matches: 6. CDR3 sequence: CASSDNRGSDEKLFF. The CDR3, as DNA: TGTGCCAGCAGTGACAACAGGGGCTCCGATGAAAAACTGTTTTTT.

The chain is built from TRBV9 and TRBJ2-1; perhaps TRBD1 as D (6 bases). V gave up 0 bases and J gave up 9 bases, with 7 bases separating them. CDR1 is SGDLS and CDR2 is YYNGEE in the germline V gene. CDR3 length: 12 amino acids. CDR3 in DNA: TGTGCCAGCAGCGTAGTAGGGGGTGAGCAGTTCTTC. It is translated as CASSVVGGEQFF.

V usage is TRBV19 and J usage is TRBJ2-5; 7 positions match TRBD1. The CDR3 length is 11 residues. Trimming removed 11 bases from V and 2 bases from J; junction bases left unmatched: 2. Per the germline V gene, CDR1 is LNHDA and CDR2 is SQIVND (reference sequence). The CDR3 DNA reads TGTGCCGCAGGGGGTCAAGAGACCCAGTACTTC. Its protein is CAAGGQETQYF.

The V gene is TRBV6-5, the J gene TRBJ1-2; the match to TRBD1 covers 8 bases. V was pared by 6 bases and J by 3 bases, with 3 bases of the junction left unmatched. CDR1 and CDR2 (germline): MNHEY, SVGAGI. The CDR3 is 13 amino acids. As DNA, the CDR3 is TGTGCCAGCAGGCCAGGGGGCGACTATGGCTACACCTTC. Residues: CASRPGGDYGYTF.

Worth noting for this clone: Other DNA sequences within the sample encode an identical CDR3. The chain employs TRBV11-2 and TRBJ2-1; maybe TRBD1 (5 bases). CDR3 length: 12 amino acids. V was cut by 6 bases and J by 6 bases, with 9 bases left in between. Looked up from germline, CDR1 is SGHAT and CDR2 is FQNNGV. CDR3 residues: CASSPQGNEQFF. The CDR3 coding sequence is TGTGCCAGCAGTCCGCAGGGCAATGAGCAGTTCTTC. Supplemented by reference TRBV11-2 and TRBJ2-1, the full variable domain reads EAGVAQSPRYKIIEKRQSVAFWCNPISGHATLYWYQQILGQGPKLLIQFQNNGVVDDSQLPKDRFSAERLKGVDSTLKIQPAKLEDSAVYLCASSPQGNEQFFGPGTRLTVL.

The V call is TRBV7-9, the J call TRBJ2-7, with 9 bases identical to TRBD2. J gave up 3 bases and V 2 bases, and 5 bases lay outside the gene matches. Germline-derived CDR1 and CDR2 are SEHNR and FQNEAQ (reference sequence). The CDR3 contains 15 residues. The CDR3 spells CASSLSSGAGYEQYF. The CDR3 bases are TGTGCCAGCAGCTTATCTAGCGGGGCAGGCTACGAGCAGTACTTC. The variable domain in full, with the rest retrieved from reference TRBV7-9 and TRBJ2-7, is DTGVSQNPRHKITKRGQNVTFRCDPISEHNRLYWYRQTLGQGPEFLTYFQNEAQLEKSRLLSDRFSAERPKGSFSTLEIQRTEQGDSAMYLCASSLSSGAGYEQYFGPGTRLTVT.

This clone appeared once. This chain connects TRBV11-3 to TRBJ1-1; D remains unclear. Trimming took 3 bases from V and 0 from J, leaving 5 bases between them. The CDR3 is 13 residues long. Germline V CDR1 and CDR2: SGHNT, YENEEA. The CDR3 is CASSLGVNTEAFF. CDR3 bases: TGTGCCAGCAGCTTGGGAGTGAACACTGAAGCTTTCTTT.

The V gene is TRBV15, the J gene TRBJ1-2; possibly TRBD1 for D (5 bases). CDR3 length equals 17 residues. The V end lost 2 bases, the J end lost 0 bases, and 16 bases lay between the germline ends. Germline V gene sequence: CDR1 LNHNV, CDR2 YYDKDF (reference sequence). DNA for the CDR3: TGTGCCACCAGCAGATCGAGACAGCTTTTCCCTAACTATGGCTACACCTTC. This sequence encodes CATSRSRQLFPNYGYTF.

The chain employs TRBV15 and TRBJ1-2; the match to TRBD1 covers 7 bases. The ends lost 4 bases at V and 3 bases at J; junction bases unmatched: 11. This CDR3 has 16 amino acids. Germline V gene sequence: CDR1 LNHNV, CDR2 YYDKDF (reference sequence). The CDR3 DNA reads as TGTGCCACCAGCACCCTAGGTCCGGGACAGTACTATGGCTACACCTTC. Amino acid sequence: CATSTLGPGQYYGYTF.

The chain has TRBV7-9 and TRBJ2-5, with 7 bases matching TRBD1. Trimming took 5 bases from V and 2 from J; bases not matched to a gene: 5. CDR3 length: 14 amino acids. CDR1 is SEHNR, CDR2 FQNEAQ, per germline (reference sequence). The CDR3 reads CASSHRQGQETQYF. CDR3 nucleotide sequence: TGTGCCAGCAGCCATCGACAGGGACAAGAGACCCAGTACTTC.

This chain uses TRBV5-1 with TRBJ2-5; a possible D gene is TRBD2 (7 bases). The germline V and J ends were trimmed by 4 bases and 5 bases, with 12 bases remaining between them. CDR1 is SGHRS and CDR2 is YFSETQ in the germline V gene. The CDR3 spans 13 residues. The CDR3 DNA follows: TGCGCCAGCAGCGGTCGGGGGGCTGAGACCCAGTACTTC. Translated, it gives CASSGRGAETQYF.

The gene calls are TRBV2 and TRBJ2-5; 7 bases match TRBD1. Unmatched junction bases numbered 17, after V lost 4 bases and J lost 9 bases. CDR3 length equals 16 residues. Germline V gene data show CDR1 as SNHLY and CDR2 as FYNNEI. The CDR3 spells CASSAEQGSHDGAQYF. In DNA form, the CDR3 reads TGTGCCAGCAGTGCTGAACAGGGGAGCCATGATGGGGCCCAGTACTTC.

The V gene is TRBV28, the J gene TRBJ2-3, with TRBD1 identical over 9 bases. The CDR3 is made up of 15 amino acids. Germline-derived CDR1 and CDR2 are MDHEN and SYDVKM. V shed 6 bases, J shed 5 bases, and the junction held 9 bases outside the gene matches. The CDR3 here is CASRNTGGRIDTQYF. The CDR3 nucleotides are TGTGCCAGCAGGAACACAGGGGGCAGGATAGATACGCAGTATTTT.

The chain has TRBV12-5 and TRBJ2-7; 10 bases line up with TRBD1. Germline lookup yields CDR1 LGHNT and CDR2 FRNRAP. V trimming: 2 bases; J trimming: 3 bases; junction bases outside the gene matches: 10. The CDR3 is made up of 17 amino acids. The CDR3 loop is CASGLLVGGTGDYEQYF. The CDR3 region has the DNA TGTGCTAGTGGTTTGTTAGTCGGAGGGACAGGGGACTACGAGCAGTACTTC. The full variable domain, in which reference TRBV12-5 and TRBJ2-7 provide the parts outside the CDR3, is DARVTQTPRHKVTEMGQEVTMRCQPILGHNTVFWYRQTMMQGLELLAYFRNRAPLDDSGMPKDRFSAEMPDATLATLKIQPSEPRDSAVYFCASGLLVGGTGDYEQYFGPGTRLTVT.

The chain joins TRBV27 to TRBJ2-7; TRBD2 agrees at 10 bases. V lost 2 bases to trimming and J lost 4 bases; unmatched junction nucleotides: 2. This CDR3 is built from 14 residues. Per the germline V gene, CDR1 is MNHEY and CDR2 is SMNVEV (reference sequence). The CDR3 here is CASSLTSGKYEQYF. In nucleotides, the CDR3 is TGTGCCAGCAGTTTAACTAGCGGGAAGTACGAGCAGTACTTC.

This clone was picked up one time. The CDR3 DNA sequence: TGTGCCAGTAGTAACCAATCGACAGTAGGTCAAGAGACCCAGTACTTC. Its translation: CASSNQSTVGQETQYF. The rearrangement links TRBV19 to TRBJ2-5; D is perhaps TRBD1 (5 bases). Per germline, CDR1 LNHDA and CDR2 SQIVND (reference sequence). Trimming left V 4 bases short and J 2 bases short, with 17 bases between. The CDR3 consists of 16 residues.

This chain links TRBV6-1 with TRBJ1-4; D ambiguous. Deletions cut 2 bases from V and 10 bases from J, with 11 bases between. Germline CDR1 is MNHNS and CDR2 is SASEGT. The CDR3 totals 13 residues. The CDR3 DNA reads as TGTGCCAGCAGTGAAAGCGGGGTCGGAAAACTGTTTTTT. Amino acid sequence: CASSESGVGKLFF.

The CDR3: CASSPGLAGVENEQFF. In nucleotides, the CDR3 is TGTGCCAGCAGCCCGGGACTAGCGGGAGTCGAGAATGAGCAGTTCTTC. The rearrangement joins TRBV7-2 to TRBJ2-1, with 14 bases that match TRBD2. This CDR3 has 16 residues. CDR1 and CDR2 (germline): SGHTA, FQGNSA. V was pared by 5 bases and J by 7 bases, with 7 bases of the junction left unmatched.

The chain has TRBV28 and TRBJ2-7, with TRBD2 matching over 7 bases. Germline CDR1 MDHEN, CDR2 SYDVKM. V shed 5 bases and J 7 bases; nucleotides not matched to a gene: 14. The CDR3 totals 15 residues. CDR3: CASSRLALRISEQYF. The CDR3 DNA sequence: TGTGCCAGCAGTCGACTAGCTTTGAGGATTAGTGAGCAGTACTTC.

J is TRBJ1-2 and V is TRBV9, with D uncertain. V was shortened by 0 bases and J by 5 bases, with 8 bases between the two germline ends. Looked up from germline, CDR1 is SGDLS and CDR2 is YYNGEE. The CDR3 is 13 amino acids. In nucleotides, the CDR3 is TGTGCCAGCAGCGTAGGAACAGATTATGGCTACACCTTC. Protein: CASSVGTDYGYTF. Together with reference TRBV9 and TRBJ1-2, the CDR3 gives the full variable domain: DSGVTQTPKHLITATGQRVTLRCSPRSGDLSVYWYQQSLDQGLQFLIQYYNGEERAKGNILERFSAQQFPDLHSELNLSSLELGDSALYFCASSVGTDYGYTFGSGTRLTVV.

This clone is a singleton in its sample. The genes are TRBV28 and TRBJ2-3; 10 positions match TRBD2. The V segment lost 4 bases and the J segment 1 base; nucleotides outside the gene matches: 11. Germline CDR1 reads MDHEN; CDR2 reads SYDVKM. This CDR3 is built from 18 residues. This CDR3 reads CASSSPALGLAGTDTQYF. The CDR3 DNA follows: TGTGCCAGCAGTTCACCCGCCCTCGGACTAGCGGGCACAGATACGCAGTATTTT.

V usage is TRBV19 and J usage is TRBJ2-1, with D possibly TRBD2 on 5 matching bases. Germline assignment: CDR1 LNHDA and CDR2 SQIVND (reference sequence). The CDR3 runs to 14 residues. V lost 6 bases to trimming and J lost 5 bases, with 14 bases between them. The CDR3: CASRADLIDNEQFF. In DNA, the CDR3 is TGTGCCAGTAGAGCGGATCTGATCGACAATGAGCAGTTCTTC.

J is TRBJ1-2 and V is TRBV30; no definite D call. The length of the CDR3 is 18 residues. The V end was cut by 5 bases, the J end by 2 bases, with 27 bases between. The germline V gene encodes CDR1 GTSNPN and CDR2 SVGIG (reference sequence). This CDR3 is CAWEGAEREGRSNYGYTF. The CDR3 DNA reads as TGTGCCTGGGAGGGAGCAGAAAGGGAAGGGAGATCGAACTATGGCTACACCTTC.

The CDR3 sequence: CASSLRPSGGRQETQYF. Here the CDR3 DNA reads TGTGCCAGCAGCCTGCGACCCAGCGGAGGTCGGCAAGAGACCCAGTACTTC. This chain joins TRBV7-2 and TRBJ2-5; D may be TRBD2 (5 bases). CDR1 is SGHTA, CDR2 FQGNSA, per germline. V lost 5 bases to trimming and J lost 2 bases, with 21 bases between them. The CDR3 totals 17 residues. Full variable domain (outside the CDR3, taken from reference TRBV7-2 and TRBJ2-5): GAGVSQSPSNKVTEKGKDVELRCDPISGHTALYWYRQSLGQGLEFLIYFQGNSAPDKSGLPSDRFSAERTGGSVSTLTIQRTQQEDSAVYLCASSLRPSGGRQETQYFGPGTRLLVL.

The genes are TRBV29-1 and TRBJ1-2; maybe TRBD1 (6 bases). Per the germline V gene, CDR1 is SQVTM and CDR2 is ANQGSEA. This CDR3 has 14 residues. The V end lost 6 bases, the J end lost 2 bases, and 16 bases lay between the germline ends. This chain's CDR3 is CSVPPGDTNYGYTF. In nucleotides, the CDR3 is TGCAGCGTGCCCCCCGGGGACACAAACTATGGCTACACCTTC.